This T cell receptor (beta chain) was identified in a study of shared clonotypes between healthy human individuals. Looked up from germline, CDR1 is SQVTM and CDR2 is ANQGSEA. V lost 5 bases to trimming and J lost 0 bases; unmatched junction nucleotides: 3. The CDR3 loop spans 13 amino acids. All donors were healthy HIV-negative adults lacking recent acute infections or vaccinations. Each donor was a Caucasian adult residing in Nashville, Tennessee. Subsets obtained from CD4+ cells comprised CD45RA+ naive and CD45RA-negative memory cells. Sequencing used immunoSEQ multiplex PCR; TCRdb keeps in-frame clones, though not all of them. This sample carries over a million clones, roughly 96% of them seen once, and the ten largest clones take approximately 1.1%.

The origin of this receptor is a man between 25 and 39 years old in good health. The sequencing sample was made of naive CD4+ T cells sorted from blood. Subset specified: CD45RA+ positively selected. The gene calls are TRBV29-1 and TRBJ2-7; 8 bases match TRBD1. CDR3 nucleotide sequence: TGCAGCGTTCAGGGGGCTGGCTCCTACGAGCAGTACTTC. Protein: CSVQGAGSYEQYF.